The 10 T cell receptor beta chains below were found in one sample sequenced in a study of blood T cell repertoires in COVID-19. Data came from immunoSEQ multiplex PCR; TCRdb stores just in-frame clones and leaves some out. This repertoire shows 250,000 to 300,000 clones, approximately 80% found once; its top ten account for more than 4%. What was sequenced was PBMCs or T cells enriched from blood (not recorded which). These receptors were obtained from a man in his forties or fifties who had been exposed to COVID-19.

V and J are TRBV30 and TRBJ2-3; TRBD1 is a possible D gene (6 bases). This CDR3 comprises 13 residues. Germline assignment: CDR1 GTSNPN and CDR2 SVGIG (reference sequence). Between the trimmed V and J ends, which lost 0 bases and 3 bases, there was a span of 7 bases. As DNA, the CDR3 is TGTGCCTGGAGTGTAGGGGGAACAGATACGCAGTATTTT. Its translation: CAWSVGGTDTQYF.

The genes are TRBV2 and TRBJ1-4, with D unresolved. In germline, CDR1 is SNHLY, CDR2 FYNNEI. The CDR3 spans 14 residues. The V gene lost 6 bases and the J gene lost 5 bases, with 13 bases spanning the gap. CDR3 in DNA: TGTGCCAGCAGGACCGGAGATTACAATGAAAAACTGTTTTTT. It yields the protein CASRTGDYNEKLFF.

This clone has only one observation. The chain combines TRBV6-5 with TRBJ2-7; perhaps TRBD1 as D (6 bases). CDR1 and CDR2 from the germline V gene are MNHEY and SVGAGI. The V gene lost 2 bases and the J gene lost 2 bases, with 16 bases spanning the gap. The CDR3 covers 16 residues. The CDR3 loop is CASSYALGQGTYEQYF. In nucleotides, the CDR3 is TGTGCCAGCAGTTACGCGCTAGGGCAGGGGACCTACGAGCAGTACTTC.

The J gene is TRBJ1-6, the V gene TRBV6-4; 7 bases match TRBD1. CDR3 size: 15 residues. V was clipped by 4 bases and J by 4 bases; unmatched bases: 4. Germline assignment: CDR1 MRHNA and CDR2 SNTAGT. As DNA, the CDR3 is TGTGCCAGCAGTGCCGTCAGGGGGTATAATTCACCCCTCCACTTT. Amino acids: CASSAVRGYNSPLHF.

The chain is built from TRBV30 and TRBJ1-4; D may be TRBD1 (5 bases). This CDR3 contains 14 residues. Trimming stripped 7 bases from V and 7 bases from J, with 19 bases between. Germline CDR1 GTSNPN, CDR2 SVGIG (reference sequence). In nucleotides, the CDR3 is TGTGCCTACAACCCCATTGCCGGGGGTGAAAAACTGTTTTTT. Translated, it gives CAYNPIAGGEKLFF.

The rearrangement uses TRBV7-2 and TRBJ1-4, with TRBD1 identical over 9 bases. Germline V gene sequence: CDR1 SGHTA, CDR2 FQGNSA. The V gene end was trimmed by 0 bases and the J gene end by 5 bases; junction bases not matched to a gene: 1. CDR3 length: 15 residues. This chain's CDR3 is CASSLAGTGNEKLFF. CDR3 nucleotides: TGTGCCAGCAGCTTAGCCGGGACAGGGAATGAAAAACTGTTTTTT.

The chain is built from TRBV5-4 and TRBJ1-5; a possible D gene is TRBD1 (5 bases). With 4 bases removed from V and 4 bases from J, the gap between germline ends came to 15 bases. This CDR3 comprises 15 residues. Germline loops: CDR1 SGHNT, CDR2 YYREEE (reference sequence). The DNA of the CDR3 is TGTGCCAGCAGCCTCAGCGGGGGAGCGAATCAGCCCCAGCATTTT. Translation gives CASSLSGGANQPQHF.

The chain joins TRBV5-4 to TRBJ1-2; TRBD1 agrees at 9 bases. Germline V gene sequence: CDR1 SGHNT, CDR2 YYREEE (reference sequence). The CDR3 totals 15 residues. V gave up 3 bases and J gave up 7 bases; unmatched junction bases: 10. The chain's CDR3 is CASSSGSGQGSGYTF. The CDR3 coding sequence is TGTGCCAGCAGCTCGGGGTCGGGACAGGGTAGTGGCTACACCTTC.

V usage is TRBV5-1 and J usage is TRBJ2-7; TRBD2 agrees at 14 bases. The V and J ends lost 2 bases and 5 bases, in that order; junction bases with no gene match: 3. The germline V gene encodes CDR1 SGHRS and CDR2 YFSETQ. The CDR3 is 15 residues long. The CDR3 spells CASSLWGLAGDEQYF. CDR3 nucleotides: TGCGCCAGCAGCTTATGGGGACTAGCGGGAGACGAGCAGTACTTC.

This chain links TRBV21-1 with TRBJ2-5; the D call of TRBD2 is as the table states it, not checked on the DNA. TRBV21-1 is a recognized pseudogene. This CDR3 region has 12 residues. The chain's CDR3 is CASQETMKTQYF. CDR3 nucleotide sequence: TGTGCCAGCCAAGAAACTATGAAGACCCAGTACTTC.